The clone carrying this TCR beta chain was found a few times. The PCR made use of 60 Vbeta and 13 Jbeta primers. Data came from immunoSEQ multiplex PCR; TCRdb stores just in-frame clones and leaves some out. The sample holds roughly 170,000 clones; approximately 84% are singletons and the top ten take 4.8%. The data were taken from a study of cytomegalovirus exposure and HLA in healthy donors. Study in general: Earlier sequencing of some 170 million T cells yielded approximately 100 million unique TCR beta sequences.

The clonotype originates from a girl aged 5-17 years in good health and CMV-seropositive. Sample: PBMCs.

The CDR3 reads CASSVSYGYTF. Written as DNA, the CDR3 is TGTGCCAGCAGCGTTAGCTATGGCTACACCTTC. The rearrangement links TRBV7-9 to TRBJ1-2; the D is unclear. CDR3 length: 11 amino acids. V was pared by 5 bases and J by 4 bases, with 5 bases between. Germline V CDR1 and CDR2: SEHNR, FQNEAQ (reference sequence).